One and the same sample provided the 17 T cell receptor beta chains below, sequenced in a study of blood T cell repertoires in COVID-19. Data came from immunoSEQ multiplex PCR; TCRdb stores just in-frame clones and leaves some out. The table shows fewer than 200,000 clones, with 84% occurring only once. The sequenced material came from peripheral blood. These receptors were collected from a woman of 80 years or more with COVID-19, enrolled during active disease.

The rearrangement joins TRBV19 to TRBJ2-7, with 13 bases matching TRBD2. V lost 9 bases, J lost 2 bases, and 4 bases stayed unmatched. The germline CDR1 and CDR2 sequences are LNHDA and SQIVND (reference sequence). CDR3 length equals 14 residues. The CDR3 sequence: CASPGLAGTYEQYF. In nucleotides, the CDR3 is TGTGCCAGCCCGGGACTAGCGGGAACCTACGAGCAGTACTTC. Filled out from reference TRBV19 and TRBJ2-7, the complete variable domain reads DGGITQSPKYLFRKEGQNVTLSCEQNLNHDAMYWYRQDPGQGLRLIYYSQIVNDFQKGDIAEGYSVSREKKESFPLTVTSAQKNPTAFYLCASPGLAGTYEQYFGPGTRLTVT.

This chain connects TRBV7-9 to TRBJ1-2; 12 positions match TRBD1. CDR1 SEHNR and CDR2 FQNEAQ come from the germline V gene (reference sequence). Trimming at V came to 3 bases and at J to 2 bases, leaving 4 bases not matched to a gene. The CDR3 runs 16 residues. This CDR3 reads CASSLGQGAANYGYTF. The CDR3 DNA follows: TGTGCCAGCAGCTTGGGACAGGGGGCGGCGAACTATGGCTACACCTTC.

This clone was counted a few times. The gene calls are TRBV6-5 and TRBJ1-2; 7 positions agree with TRBD1. The germline gives CDR1 MNHEY, CDR2 SVGAGI. Trimming removed 6 bases from V and 14 bases from J; junction bases left unmatched: 12. The CDR3 consists of 12 residues. The CDR3 sequence: CASRGDLDRETF. In nucleotides, the CDR3 is TGTGCCAGCAGGGGGGACCTAGACAGGGAAACCTTC.

This chain links TRBV3-1 (or the pseudogene TRBV3-2) with TRBJ2-3, with 9 positions matching TRBD1. CDR3 length: 13 residues. Per germline, CDR1 LGHDT and CDR2 YNNKEL (reference sequence). V lost 4 bases, J lost 10 bases, and 6 bases stayed unmatched. The CDR3 DNA is TGTGCCAGCAGCCCGGGACAGGGAATGTCGCAGTATTTT. Translating it yields CASSPGQGMSQYF.

This clone was seen a few times. The chain links TRBV5-1 to TRBJ1-1; D not resolved. The CDR3 runs to 14 residues. Trimming left V 1 base short and J 0 bases short, with 7 bases between. Germline V gives CDR1 SGHRS, CDR2 YFSETQ. The CDR3 DNA follows: TGCGCCAGCAGCTTGATGAGCGTGAACACTGAAGCTTTCTTT. The encoded protein is CASSLMSVNTEAFF.

The sample holds a few counts of this clone. The chain links TRBV27 to TRBJ2-7; D not certain. V lost 6 bases and J 6 bases, leaving 6 bases between the germline ends. The length of the CDR3 is 10 residues. Germline CDR1 and CDR2: MNHEY and SMNVEV (reference sequence). CDR3 in amino acids: CASRIVEQYF. In DNA form, the CDR3 reads TGTGCCAGCAGGATAGTCGAGCAGTACTTC.

This CDR3 is CASGPTGAKNIQYF. The CDR3 DNA reads as TGTGCCAGCGGACCGACAGGCGCCAAAAACATTCAGTACTTC. J is TRBJ2-4 and V is TRBV2; a possible D gene is TRBD1 (6 bases). The CDR3 length is 14 residues. Trimming stripped 8 bases from V and 1 base from J, with 12 bases between. Germline CDR1 is SNHLY and CDR2 is FYNNEI.

The chain combines TRBV19 with TRBJ2-7, with D unresolved. The germline V gene encodes CDR1 LNHDA and CDR2 SQIVND (reference sequence). Deletions cut 3 bases from V and 1 base from J, with 10 bases between. This CDR3 has 14 residues. The CDR3 nucleotides read TGTGCCAGTAGTATCTTTCCCACATCCTACGAGCAGTACTTC. It is translated as CASSIFPTSYEQYF.

The chain joins TRBV7-3 to TRBJ2-1; D might be TRBD1 (6 bases). The CDR3 covers 13 residues. Between the trimmed V and J ends, which lost 3 bases and 5 bases, there was a span of 8 bases. CDR1 and CDR2 from the germline V gene are SGHTA and FQGTGA. CDR3 in amino acids: CASSFDRHNEQFF. For the CDR3, the DNA is TGTGCCAGCAGCTTCGACAGGCACAATGAGCAGTTCTTC. The variable domain in full, with the rest retrieved from reference TRBV7-3 and TRBJ2-1, is GAGVSQTPSNKVTEKGKYVELRCDPISGHTALYWYRQSLGQGPEFLIYFQGTGAADDSGLPNDRFFAVRPEGSVSTLKIQRTERGDSAVYLCASSFDRHNEQFFGPGTRLTVL.

The chain is built from TRBV3-1 (or the pseudogene TRBV3-2) and TRBJ2-3; TRBD1 agrees at 8 bases. V lost 4 bases and J lost 0; bases outside the gene matches: 6. CDR3 length: 16 residues. The germline V gene encodes CDR1 LGHDT and CDR2 YNNKEL (reference sequence). CDR3 amino acids: CASSPQGAVSTDTQYF. Written as DNA, the CDR3 is TGTGCCAGCAGCCCCCAGGGGGCAGTGAGCACAGATACGCAGTATTTT.

This clone was seen only once. The rearrangement links TRBV28 to TRBJ2-7; tentatively, D is TRBD2 (6 bases). Per germline, CDR1 MDHEN and CDR2 SYDVKM. Trimming removed 4 bases at V and 2 bases at J, with 15 bases between. The CDR3 consists of 15 residues. The CDR3 DNA reads TGTGCCAGCAGTTCCCTCGCGGGAAACGCCTACGAGCAGTACTTC. It encodes CASSSLAGNAYEQYF.

This clone was picked up one time. The rearrangement joins TRBV29-1 to TRBJ2-5; TRBD2 might be the D (5 bases). V dropped 0 bases and J dropped 5 bases, with 10 bases sitting between them. Germline V gives CDR1 SQVTM, CDR2 ANQGSEA. The CDR3 length is 13 residues. CDR3 in amino acids: CSVEEGSGETQYF. CDR3 nucleotides: TGCAGCGTTGAAGAAGGCTCGGGGGAGACCCAGTACTTC. Variable domain in full (rest from reference TRBV29-1 and TRBJ2-5): SAVISQKPSRDICQRGTSLTIQCQVDSQVTMMFWYRQQPGQSLTLIATANQGSEATYESGFVIDKFPISRPNLTFSTLTVSNMSPEDSSIYLCSVEEGSGETQYFGPGTRLLVL.

The CDR3 DNA reads as TGTGCCAGCAGCTTAGATGGAGGGGCGATATTCAGGGAGCAGTACTTC. The encoded protein is CASSLDGGAIFREQYF. V usage is TRBV11-2 and J usage is TRBJ2-7, with D possibly matching TRBD2 (6 bases). This CDR3 region has 16 residues. Per germline, CDR1 SGHAT and CDR2 FQNNGV. V shed 0 bases and J shed 7 bases, with 19 bases lying between them.

The J gene is TRBJ2-7, the V gene TRBV27; 10 bases fit TRBD2. CDR1 is MNHEY and CDR2 is SMNVEV in the germline V gene (reference sequence). The CDR3 length is 16 residues. J was trimmed by 4 bases and V by 1 base; bases with no gene match: 7. CDR3 sequence reads: CASSLLVGSGGYEQYF. The DNA of the CDR3 is TGTGCCAGCAGTTTATTGGTGGGTAGCGGGGGGTACGAGCAGTACTTC.

This clone was counted once. Other DNA variants within this sample encode the same CDR3. V gene TRBV18 combines with J gene TRBJ1-5; 7 bases are shared with TRBD1. CDR1 KGHSH and CDR2 LQKENI come from the germline V gene. CDR3 length equals 14 residues. With V trimmed by 3 bases and J by 3 bases, 2 bases remained unmatched. The CDR3 loop is CASSPGQSNQPQHF. In nucleotides, the CDR3 is TGTGCCAGCTCACCGGGACAGTCCAATCAGCCCCAGCATTTT.

The chain joins TRBV5-1 to TRBJ1-1, with a weak D call TRBD1 (6 bases). The V gene lost 4 bases and the J gene lost 1 base, with 14 bases spanning the gap. The CDR3 is made up of 15 amino acids. Germline V lookup: CDR1 SGHRS, CDR2 YFSETQ. CDR3 region: CASSELSGQNTEAFF. The CDR3 DNA follows: TGCGCCAGCAGCGAGCTATCGGGACAGAACACTGAAGCTTTCTTT.

The chain joins TRBV4-2 to TRBJ2-1; 7 positions agree with TRBD1. V was clipped by 1 base and J by 2 bases; unmatched bases: 5. The CDR3 is made up of 16 amino acids. Germline V CDR1 and CDR2: LGHNA, YNFKEQ. CDR3 region: CASSQVGQGAYNEQFF. The CDR3 DNA follows: TGTGCCAGCAGCCAAGTTGGCCAGGGGGCCTACAATGAGCAGTTCTTC.